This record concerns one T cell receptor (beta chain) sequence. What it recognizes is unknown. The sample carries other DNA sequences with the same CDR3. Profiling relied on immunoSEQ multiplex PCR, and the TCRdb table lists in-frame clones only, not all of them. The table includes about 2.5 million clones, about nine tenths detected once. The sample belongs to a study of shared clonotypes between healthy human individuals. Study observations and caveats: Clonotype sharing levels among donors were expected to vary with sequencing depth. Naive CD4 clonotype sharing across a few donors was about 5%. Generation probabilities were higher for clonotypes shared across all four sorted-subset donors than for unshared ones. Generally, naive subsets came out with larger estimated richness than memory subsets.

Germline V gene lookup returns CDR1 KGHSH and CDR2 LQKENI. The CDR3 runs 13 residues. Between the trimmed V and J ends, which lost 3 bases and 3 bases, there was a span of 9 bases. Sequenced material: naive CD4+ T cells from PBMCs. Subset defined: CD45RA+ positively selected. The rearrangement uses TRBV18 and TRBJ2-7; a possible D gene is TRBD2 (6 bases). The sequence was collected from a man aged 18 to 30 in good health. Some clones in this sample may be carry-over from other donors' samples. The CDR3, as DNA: TGTGCCAGCTCACCCCCCGGGGGCTACGAGCAGTACTTC. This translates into CASSPPGGYEQYF.